The T cell receptor beta chain under discussion was sequenced for a study of shared clonotypes between healthy human individuals. Naive CD8 cells comprised CD45RO-negative, CCR7-positively selected cells, excluding terminally differentiated effector memory CD45RA+ cells. TCRdb's table, derived via immunoSEQ multiplex PCR, lists solely in-frame clones and lacks some. The sample lists hundreds of thousands of clones, about 92% seen once, with more than 20% in the top ten. Per germline, CDR1 SEHNR and CDR2 FQNEAQ (reference sequence). Trimming took 5 bases from V and 4 from J; bases not matched to a gene: 8. The CDR3 length is 14 residues.

The rearrangement joins TRBV7-9 to TRBJ2-7; 7 positions match TRBD1. Sequencing was done on a sample of naive CD8+ T cells sorted from blood. This receptor was obtained from a man aged 25 to 40 in good health. The CDR3 DNA reads TGTGCCAGCAGCCCCCGGACAGGCCTTTACGAGCAGTACTTC. It translates to CASSPRTGLYEQYF.